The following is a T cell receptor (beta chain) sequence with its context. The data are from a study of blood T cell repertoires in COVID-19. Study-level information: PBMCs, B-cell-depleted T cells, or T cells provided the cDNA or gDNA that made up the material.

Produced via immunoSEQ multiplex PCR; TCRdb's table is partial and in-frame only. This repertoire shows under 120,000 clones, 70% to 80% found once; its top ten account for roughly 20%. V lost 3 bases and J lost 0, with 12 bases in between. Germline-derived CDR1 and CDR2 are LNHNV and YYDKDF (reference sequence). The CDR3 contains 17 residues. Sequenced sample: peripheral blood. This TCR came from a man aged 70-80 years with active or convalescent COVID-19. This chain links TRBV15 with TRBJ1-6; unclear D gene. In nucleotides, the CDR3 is TGTGCCACCAGCAGGGGAGGGAGGAACTCCTATAATTCACCCCTCCACTTT. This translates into CATSRGGRNSYNSPLHF.